This T cell receptor (beta chain) was identified in a study of early T cells in non-severe SARS-CoV-2 infection listed by TCRdb under 2021. The study in broad terms: Because TCR sequencing was done on bulk RNA from unsorted whole blood, the alpha and beta chains could not be paired.

As regards this clonotype: Its antigen remains unidentified. The sample holds no much larger clone one base away, and base qualities are not on file.

A case-control design nested within a healthcare worker cohort in London, UK, was used, with weekly nasopharyngeal swab PCR tests and blood sampling performed. Healthcare workers were recruited between 23 and 31 March 2020, during the week of the UK lockdown, and were followed weekly for up to roughly 15 weeks. Its CDR3 holds 15 amino acids, cysteine through phenylalanine. The kept DNA is CDR3 alone, 45 bases in frame from the first base. V lost 6 bases and J lost 3 bases, and the count of bases not matched to a germline gene is 11. Based on the germline V gene, the CDR1 and CDR2 sequences are SGHVS and FNYEAQ. Broader findings and caveats from the paper: VDJdb matching was skewed toward anti-spike CD8 responses and likely underestimated virus-specific expansions by missing private and CD4 specificities.

Preparation of the library involved 5' RACE. Sequenced on a NextSeq 500. To correct for sequencing error and PCR bias, the TCR library protocol tagged individual cDNA molecules with unique molecular identifiers. Both TCR alpha and beta chains were sequenced, and tight co-correlation was observed between alpha and beta sequence abundances in each sample. For the original study's pipeline: Decombinator V4 was used to annotate TCR sequences for V gene, J gene and CDR3. Expanded TCRs were defined as changing significantly between any two time points under a Poisson model with p below 0.0001. TCR abundances were normalised to the total number of TCRs sequenced per sample and were expressed as counts per million. TRAV1-2 paired with TRAJ12, TRAJ20 or TRAJ33 defined MAIT TCRs, while TRAV10 paired with TRAJ18 defined iNKT TCRs. VDJdb, accessed 1 November 2021, was searched for CMV, EBV and SARS-CoV-2 annotated TCRs, excluding TCRs annotated for multiple antigens. The public sequencing data were trimmed at Q25 with fastp and processed into clonotypes with MiXCR by TCRdb, which kept only in-frame beta chains. Rows merge per CDR3 protein into single entries with the most common DNA and genes. Here the V and J calls rest on TCRdb's processing, not on the authors' analysis. Within this sample are tens of thousands of distinct CDR3 sequences, with 14% of them counted one time only. The ten biggest clones cover 3% to 5% of the sample.

This sequence originates from an adult who was a healthcare worker with PCR-confirmed SARS-CoV-2 infection or an uninfected control (not recorded which). Sequenced material: whole blood, taken at baseline. The chain is assembled from TRBV7-6 and TRBJ2-7; the central 7 bases match TRBD1. The DNA is TGTGCCAGCAGTACAACAGGGGTCCACCTCTACGAGCAGTACTTC. It translates to CASSTTGVHLYEQYF.